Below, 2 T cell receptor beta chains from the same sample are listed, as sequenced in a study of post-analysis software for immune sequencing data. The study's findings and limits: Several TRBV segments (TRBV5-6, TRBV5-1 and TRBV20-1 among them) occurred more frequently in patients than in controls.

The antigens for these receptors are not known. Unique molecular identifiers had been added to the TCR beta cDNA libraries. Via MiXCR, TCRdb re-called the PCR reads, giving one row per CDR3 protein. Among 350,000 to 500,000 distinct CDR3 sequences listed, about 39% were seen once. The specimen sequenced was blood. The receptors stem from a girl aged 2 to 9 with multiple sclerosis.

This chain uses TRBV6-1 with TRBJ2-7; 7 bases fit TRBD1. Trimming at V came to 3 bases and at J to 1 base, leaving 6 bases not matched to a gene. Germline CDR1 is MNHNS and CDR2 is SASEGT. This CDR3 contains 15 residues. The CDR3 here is CASSDGRGRSYEQYF. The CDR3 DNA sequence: TGTGCCAGCAGTGATGGTAGGGGGCGGTCCTACGAGCAGTACTTC.

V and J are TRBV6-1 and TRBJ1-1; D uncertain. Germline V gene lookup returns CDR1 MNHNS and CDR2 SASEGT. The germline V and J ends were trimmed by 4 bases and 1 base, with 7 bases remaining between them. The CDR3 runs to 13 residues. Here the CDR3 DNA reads TGTGCCAGCAGTGTTATGAAGAACACTGAAGCTTTCTTT. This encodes CASSVMKNTEAFF.